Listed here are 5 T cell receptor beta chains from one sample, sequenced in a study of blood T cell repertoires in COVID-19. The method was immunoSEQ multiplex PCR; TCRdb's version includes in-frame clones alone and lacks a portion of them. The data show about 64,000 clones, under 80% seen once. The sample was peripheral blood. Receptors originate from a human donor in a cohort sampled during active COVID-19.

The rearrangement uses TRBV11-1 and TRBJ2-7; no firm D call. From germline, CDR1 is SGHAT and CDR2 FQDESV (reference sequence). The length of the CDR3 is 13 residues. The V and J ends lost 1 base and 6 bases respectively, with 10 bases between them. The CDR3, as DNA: TGTGCCAGCAGCTTAGAGTCGGGTAGCGAGCAGTACTTC. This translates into CASSLESGSEQYF.

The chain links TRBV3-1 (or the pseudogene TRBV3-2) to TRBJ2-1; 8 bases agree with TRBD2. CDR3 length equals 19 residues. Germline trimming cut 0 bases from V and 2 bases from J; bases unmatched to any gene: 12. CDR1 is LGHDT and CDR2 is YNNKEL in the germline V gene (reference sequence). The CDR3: CASSQDSVKRGPTYNEQFF. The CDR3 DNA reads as TGTGCCAGCAGCCAAGACTCCGTAAAGCGGGGGCCAACCTACAATGAGCAGTTCTTC.

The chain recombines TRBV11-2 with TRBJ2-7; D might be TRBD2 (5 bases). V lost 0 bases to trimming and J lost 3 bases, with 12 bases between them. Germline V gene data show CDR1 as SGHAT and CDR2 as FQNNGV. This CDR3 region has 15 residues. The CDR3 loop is CASSLDGRGSYEQYF. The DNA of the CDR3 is TGTGCCAGCAGCTTAGATGGTCGGGGAAGCTACGAGCAGTACTTC.

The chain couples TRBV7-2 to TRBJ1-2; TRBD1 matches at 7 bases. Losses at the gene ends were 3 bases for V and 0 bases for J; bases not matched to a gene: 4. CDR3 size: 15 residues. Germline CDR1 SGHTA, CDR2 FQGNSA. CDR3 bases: TGTGCCAGCAGCTTCCGGGACAGAGCTAACTATGGCTACACCTTC. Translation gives CASSFRDRANYGYTF.

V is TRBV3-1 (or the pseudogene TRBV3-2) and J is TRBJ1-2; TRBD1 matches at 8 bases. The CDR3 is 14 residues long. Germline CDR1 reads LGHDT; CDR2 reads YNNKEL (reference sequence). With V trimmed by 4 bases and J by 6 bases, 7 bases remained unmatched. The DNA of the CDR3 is TGTGCCAGCAGCCGTGGACAGGGAATTGATGGCTACACCTTC. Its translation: CASSRGQGIDGYTF.